A selection of T cell receptor beta chains follows, all from one sample in a study of pediatric ulcerative colitis. Only in-frame clones appear in the TCRdb table, and some are missing; sequencing was by immunoSEQ multiplex PCR. The sample consists of some 57,000 clones, about nine tenths of them appearing once. The sequencing sample was made of blood. The receptors shown here come from a boy younger than 18 who was a control in a study of pediatric ulcerative colitis. Each CDR3 is given with its conserved first and last residue. D genes are given only for firm matches. Part of the rows lack a size; the others show once, few, many or a class for expanded clones.

j_gene | d_gene | abundance | v_gene | CDR3aa | CDR3nt
TRBJ2-2 | TRBD2 | NA | TRBV7-3 | CASSPGLAGGPTGELFF | TGTGCCAGCAGCCCGGGACTAGCGGGAGGGCCCACCGGGGAGCTGTTTTTT
TRBJ2-1 | TRBD1 | NA | TRBV9 | CASSTGESKGNEQFF | TGTGCCAGCAGCACAGGGGAGAGTAAAGGGAATGAGCAGTTCTTC
TRBJ1-4 | NA | NA | TRBV9 | CASSAFGASNEKLFF | TGTGCCAGCAGCGCGTTCGGAGCCTCTAATGAAAAACTGTTTTTT
TRBJ1-2 | NA | NA | TRBV6-6 | CASSYFQGDGYTF | TGTGCCAGCAGTTACTTCCAGGGTGATGGCTACACCTTC
TRBJ2-1 | NA | NA | TRBV7-2 | CASSPGPPGYEQFF | TGTGCCAGCAGTCCGGGACCTCCAGGGTATGAGCAGTTCTTC
TRBJ2-3 | NA | once | TRBV11-2 | CASRRGGTDTQYF | TGTGCCAGCAGGAGGGGTGGTACAGATACGCAGTATTTT
TRBJ1-1 | NA | few | TRBV5-6 | CASSFLTNTEAFF | TGTGCCAGCAGCTTCCTGACGAACACTGAAGCTTTCTTT
TRBJ1-5 | NA | NA | TRBV28 | CASSFVEGGRKQPQHF | TGTGCCAGCAGTTTCGTTGAAGGGGGGAGAAAACAGCCCCAGCATTTT
TRBJ2-1 | TRBD2 | NA | TRBV19 | CASRLAGGPNEQFF | TGTGCCAGTCGGTTAGCGGGAGGGCCCAATGAGCAGTTCTTC
TRBJ2-7 | NA | NA | TRBV20-1 | CSARGVDEQYF | TGCAGTGCTAGAGGGGTGGACGAGCAGTACTTC
TRBJ2-7 | NA | NA | TRBV10-3 | CAISTSTVYEQYF | TGTGCCATCAGTACCAGTACCGTCTACGAGCAGTACTTC
TRBJ1-2 | NA | NA | TRBV28 | CASSEGFYGYTF | TGTGCCAGCAGCGAAGGGTTCTATGGCTACACCTTC
TRBJ2-7 | NA | NA | TRBV5-6 | CASTPGTATYEQYF | TGTGCCAGCACCCCCGGGACGGCGACCTACGAGCAGTACTTC
TRBJ1-3 | NA | NA | TRBV7-2 | CASTLGLGTGNTIYF | TGTGCCAGCACCCTAGGATTGGGGACTGGAAACACCATATATTTT
TRBJ1-2 | TRBD1 | NA | TRBV9 | CASSVEDRGLYGYTF | TGTGCCAGCAGCGTAGAGGACAGGGGGCTTTATGGCTACACCTTC
TRBJ1-1 | NA | NA | TRBV18 | CASSPGTMNTEAFF | TGTGCCAGCTCACCGGGGACAATGAACACTGAAGCTTTCTTT
TRBJ1-3 | TRBD1 | NA | TRBV7-9 | CASSEDRVGNTIYF | TGTGCCAGCAGCGAAGACAGGGTCGGAAACACCATATATTTT
TRBJ1-5 | NA | NA | TRBV19 | CASSSLGGTAQNNQPQHF | TGTGCCAGTAGTTCCCTGGGGGGAACGGCTCAAAACAATCAGCCCCAGCATTTT
TRBJ2-7 | NA | NA | TRBV4-1 | CASSQETNSYEQYF | TGCGCCAGCAGCCAAGAAACCAACTCCTACGAGCAGTACTTC
TRBJ1-5 | NA | NA | TRBV7-6 | CASSLARDGNQPQHF | TGTGCCAGCAGCTTAGCGCGGGATGGCAATCAGCCCCAGCATTTT
TRBJ2-6 | NA | NA | TRBV27 | CASSLGQGLFGANVLTF | TGTGCCAGCAGTTTAGGGCAGGGGCTCTTTGGGGCCAACGTCCTGACTTTC
TRBJ2-7 | TRBD2 | once | TRBV28 | CASSLSGLAGRHREQYF | TGTGCCAGCAGTCTATCGGGACTAGCGGGGCGTCACAGGGAGCAGTACTTC